Presented here are 21 T cell receptor beta chains from one specimen sequenced in a study of T cell responses to AZD1222 COVID-19 vaccine. Assay used: immunoSEQ multiplex PCR; TCRdb lists only in-frame clones, some missing. The repertoire holds roughly 100,000 clones, roughly 90% seen once, with about 4.8% in the top ten. Source: peripheral blood, taken on day 0 of AZD1222 vaccination. The origin of the receptors is an adult in good health.

This chain links TRBV25-1 with TRBJ1-4; perhaps TRBD1 as D (5 bases). Trimming shortened V by 1 base and J by 7 bases, and 7 bases separated the two germline ends. From germline, CDR1 is MGHDK and CDR2 SYGVNS. The CDR3 spans 13 residues. The CDR3 loop reads CASSESGGEKLFF. The CDR3, as DNA: TGTGCCAGCAGTGAATCTGGGGGTGAAAAACTGTTTTTT.

The gene calls are TRBV5-4 and TRBJ1-4; no clear D gene. From germline, CDR1 is SGHNT and CDR2 YYREEE (reference sequence). The CDR3 contains 13 residues. The V end was cut by 4 bases, the J end by 8 bases, with 12 bases between. The CDR3 here is CASSIGREEKLFF. The CDR3 DNA follows: TGTGCCAGCAGCATCGGGAGGGAGGAAAAACTGTTTTTT.

The rearrangement uses TRBV5-4 and TRBJ2-2, with 10 bases matching TRBD1. V lost 2 bases, J lost 6 bases, and 4 bases stayed unmatched. Germline lookup yields CDR1 SGHNT and CDR2 YYREEE (reference sequence). The CDR3 consists of 15 residues. CDR3 bases: TGTGCCAGCAGCTTTGGGACAGGGGTATCCGGGGAGCTGTTTTTT. It encodes CASSFGTGVSGELFF.

The CDR3 here is CASRFTGSSNQPQHF. CDR3 sequence (DNA): TGTGCCAGCAGATTCACAGGTTCCAGCAATCAGCCCCAGCATTTT. V and J are TRBV6-5 and TRBJ1-5, with a weak D call TRBD1 (5 bases). The V and J ends lost 6 bases and 1 base respectively, with 13 bases between them. The CDR3 extends over 15 amino acids. Germline assignment: CDR1 MNHEY and CDR2 SVGAGI.

The V and J genes are TRBV27 and TRBJ2-2; a weak D match, TRBD1 (6 bases). From germline, CDR1 is MNHEY and CDR2 SMNVEV (reference sequence). V gave up 6 bases and J gave up 4 bases, with 15 bases separating them. The CDR3 sequence is 15 residues long. The CDR3 protein is CASSLWGLGTGELFF. The DNA of the CDR3 is TGTGCCAGCAGCCTGTGGGGGCTTGGCACCGGGGAGCTGTTTTTT.

The chain couples TRBV7-6 to TRBJ1-5; D is unresolved. Per the germline V gene, CDR1 is SGHVS and CDR2 is FNYEAQ. The CDR3 length is 15 residues. Trimming removed 1 base at V and 4 bases at J, with 11 bases between. The CDR3 sequence is CASSLGSGLNQPQHF. For the CDR3, the DNA is TGTGCCAGCAGCTTAGGCTCCGGGTTGAATCAGCCCCAGCATTTT.

This chain connects TRBV10-1 to TRBJ2-6; no clear D. The CDR3 length is 14 residues. Trimming took 10 bases from V and 0 from J, leaving 10 bases between them. Germline CDR1 WNHNN, CDR2 SYGVQD (reference sequence). CDR3 nucleotides: TGCGCCACTCAAGACCCCTCTGGGGCCAACGTCCTGACTTTC. Its translation is CATQDPSGANVLTF.

The CDR3 coding sequence is TGTGCCAGCAGACCGGGACACCAGACCGGGGAGCTGTTTTTT. Amino acids: CASRPGHQTGELFF. This chain uses TRBV9 with TRBJ2-2; TRBD1 might be the D (6 bases). CDR3 length equals 14 residues. Germline-derived CDR1 and CDR2 are SGDLS and YYNGEE. Trimming shortened V by 5 bases and J by 5 bases, and 13 bases separated the two germline ends.

The gene calls are TRBV10-3 and TRBJ2-5, with D possibly being TRBD1 (6 bases). Germline V CDR1 and CDR2: ENHRY, SYGVKD. V shed 2 bases and J shed 5 bases, with 15 bases lying between them. This CDR3 is built from 15 residues. The CDR3 DNA reads as TGTGCCATCAGTGAGGGGTTACAGGGCGGCGAGACCCAGTACTTC. Protein sequence: CAISEGLQGGETQYF.

V gene TRBV6-4 combines with J gene TRBJ2-3, with a tentative D call TRBD2 (5 bases). There are 15 residues in the CDR3. Between the trimmed V and J ends, which lost 4 bases and 5 bases, there was a span of 16 bases. In germline, CDR1 is MRHNA, CDR2 SNTAGT. The CDR3 is CASSGGVLGIDTQYF. For the CDR3, the DNA is TGTGCCAGCAGTGGAGGCGTACTAGGGATAGATACGCAGTATTTT.

The genes are TRBV5-1 and TRBJ2-7, with a weak D call TRBD1 (5 bases). Germline-derived CDR1 and CDR2 are SGHRS and YFSETQ. V dropped 6 bases and J dropped 6 bases, with 13 bases sitting between them. This CDR3 is 12 amino acids long. The CDR3 sequence is CASNLPRGEQYF. CDR3 DNA: TGCGCCAGCAATTTACCAAGGGGCGAGCAGTACTTC.

The rearrangement links TRBV27 to TRBJ1-2, with 7 bases fitting TRBD1. The trim removed 5 bases at V and 8 bases at J, leaving 8 bases unmatched. Germline V lookup: CDR1 MNHEY, CDR2 SMNVEV (reference sequence). This CDR3 region has 13 residues. The chain's CDR3 is CASSPNRGQGYTF. CDR3 sequence (DNA): TGTGCCAGCAGTCCCAACAGGGGCCAAGGCTACACCTTC.

The CDR3: CASSPRTSGNTIYF. As DNA, the CDR3 is TGTGCCAGCAGCCCCAGGACATCTGGAAACACCATATATTTT. The chain couples TRBV14 to TRBJ1-3, with D perhaps TRBD1 (5 bases). CDR3 length: 14 residues. Germline CDR1 SGHDN, CDR2 FVKESK. V lost 4 bases, J lost 1 base, and 8 bases lay in between.

This chain joins TRBV3-1 (or the pseudogene TRBV3-2) and TRBJ2-3; 13 bases match TRBD2. V dropped 1 base and J dropped 8; count of bases not matched to a gene: 9. The CDR3 spans 17 residues. Germline V gene data show CDR1 as LGHDT and CDR2 as YNNKEL (reference sequence). CDR3 loop: CASSQVGLAGAQGTQYF. CDR3 DNA: TGTGCCAGCAGCCAAGTTGGACTAGCGGGAGCTCAGGGTACGCAGTATTTT.

The chain recombines TRBV24-1 with TRBJ2-5; no reliable D call. This CDR3 comprises 12 residues. V lost 4 bases to trimming and J lost 5 bases, with 7 bases between them. Germline V gene lookup returns CDR1 KGHDR and CDR2 SFDVKD. The CDR3 protein is CATSDRVETQYF. The CDR3, as DNA: TGTGCCACCAGTGACCGTGTGGAGACCCAGTACTTC.

This sequence joins TRBV7-8 and TRBJ1-5; 8 nucleotides agree with TRBD1. After removal of 7 bases from V and 4 bases from J, the junction contained 9 bases not matched to a gene. This CDR3 is built from 15 residues. Germline V lookup: CDR1 SGHVS, CDR2 FQNEAQ. CDR3 sequence reads: CASTFTDRENQPQHF. DNA of the CDR3: TGTGCCAGCACCTTTACGGACAGGGAAAATCAGCCCCAGCATTTT.

This clone was counted only a few times. The chain joins TRBV7-3 to TRBJ2-1, with TRBD1 identical over 7 bases. This CDR3 is built from 15 residues. Germline V gene lookup returns CDR1 SGHTA and CDR2 FQGTGA. The J segment lost 3 bases and the V segment lost 5 bases, leaving 7 bases of the junction unmatched. The CDR3: CASSRATGNYNEQFF. In nucleotides, the CDR3 is TGTGCCAGCAGCCGAGCGACAGGGAACTACAATGAGCAGTTCTTC. Looking up the rest from reference TRBV7-3 and TRBJ2-1 gives the full variable domain: GAGVSQTPSNKVTEKGKYVELRCDPISGHTALYWYRQSLGQGPEFLIYFQGTGAADDSGLPNDRFFAVRPEGSVSTLKIQRTERGDSAVYLCASSRATGNYNEQFFGPGTRLTVL.

In its sample, this clone was seen a few times. The CDR3 loop is CASSLRASDEAFF. CDR3 DNA sequence: TGTGCCAGCAGCTTACGGGCGTCCGATGAAGCTTTCTTT. The chain has TRBV7-9 and TRBJ1-1; D call uncertain. Trimming cost V 2 bases and J 7 bases, with 11 bases left between them. CDR1 and CDR2 (germline): SEHNR, FQNEAQ (reference sequence). The CDR3 loop spans 13 amino acids.

With regard to this clone: Other DNA variants within this sample encode the same CDR3. The genes are TRBV18 and TRBJ2-7; D gene uncertain. V lost 3 bases, J lost 0 bases, and 9 bases lay in between. There are 14 residues in the CDR3. Germline CDR1 is KGHSH and CDR2 is LQKENI. The DNA for the CDR3 is TGTGCCAGCTCACCCGAAAGAGGCTCCTACGAGCAGTACTTC. It yields the protein CASSPERGSYEQYF. The full variable domain, completed using reference TRBV18 and TRBJ2-7, is NAGVMQNPRHLVRRRGQEARLRCSPMKGHSHVYWYRQLPEEGLKFMVYLQKENIIDESGMPKERFSAEFPKEGPSILRIQQVVRGDSAAYFCASSPERGSYEQYFGPGTRLTVT.

The V gene is TRBV5-5, the J gene TRBJ2-5, with D possibly being TRBD1 (5 bases). The CDR3 is 13 amino acids. Germline lookup yields CDR1 SGHKS and CDR2 YYEKEE (reference sequence). V lost 4 bases to trimming and J lost 5 bases, with 12 bases between them. The chain's CDR3 is CASSPGLSETQYF. CDR3 nucleotide sequence: TGTGCCAGCAGCCCAGGGCTCAGTGAGACCCAGTACTTC.

In its sample, this clone was seen a few times. The CDR3 DNA reads as TGTGCCAGCAGTGAAACCGTGGCAGGGGGCTCCTACAATGAGCAGTTCTTC. Translated: CASSETVAGGSYNEQFF. The V gene is TRBV2, the J gene TRBJ2-1, with 7 bases aligning to TRBD1. Germline CDR1 is SNHLY and CDR2 is FYNNEI. This CDR3 spans 17 amino acids. The ends lost 2 bases at V and 0 bases at J; junction bases unmatched: 7.